The source of this T cell receptor beta chain is a study of CD8+ T cells in alopecia areata. The treatment denotes: oral pan-JAK inhibitor, 5-10 mg twice daily. As the sequencing template, cDNA was produced by extracting RNA and reverse transcribing it. The repertoire was sequenced with immunoSEQ multiplex PCR; TCRdb's copy has only in-frame clones and lacks some. The top ten hold roughly 1.8% of the sample, which has around 270,000 clones, about 62% seen once. The sequencing used CD4+ T cells sorted from blood, collected at week 24, from a patient treated with tofacitinib. The receptor comes from a human donor with alopecia areata.

This chain's CDR3 is CASSMGLKDIQYF. Written as DNA, the CDR3 is TGCGCCAGCTCAATGGGACTGAAGGACATTCAGTACTTC. The V gene is TRBV5-1, the J gene TRBJ2-4; a weak D match, TRBD2 (6 bases). Trimming took 7 bases from V and 8 from J, leaving 16 bases between them. The CDR3 spans 13 residues. Germline CDR1 reads SGHRS; CDR2 reads YFSETQ.